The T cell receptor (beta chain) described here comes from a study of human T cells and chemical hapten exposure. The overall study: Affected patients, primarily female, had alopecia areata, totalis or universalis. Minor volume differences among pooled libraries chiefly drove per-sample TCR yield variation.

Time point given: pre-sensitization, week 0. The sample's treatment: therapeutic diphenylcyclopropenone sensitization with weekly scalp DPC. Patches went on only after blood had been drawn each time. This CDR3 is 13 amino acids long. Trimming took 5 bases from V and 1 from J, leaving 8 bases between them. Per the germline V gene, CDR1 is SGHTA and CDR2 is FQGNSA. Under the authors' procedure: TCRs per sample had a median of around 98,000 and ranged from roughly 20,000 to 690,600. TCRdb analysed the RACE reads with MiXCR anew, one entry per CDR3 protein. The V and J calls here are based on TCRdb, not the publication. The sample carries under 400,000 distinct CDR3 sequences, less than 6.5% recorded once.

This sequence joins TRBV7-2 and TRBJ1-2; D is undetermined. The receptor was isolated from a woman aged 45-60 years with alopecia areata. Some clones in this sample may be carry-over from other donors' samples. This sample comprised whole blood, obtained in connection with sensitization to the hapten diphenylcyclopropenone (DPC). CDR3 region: CASSPHHNYGYTF. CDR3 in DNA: TGTGCCAGCAGCCCTCACCATAACTATGGCTACACCTTC.